Detailed here is one TCR beta chain. This record belongs to a study of OX40 agonist ivuxolimab in advanced cancers. V shed 6 bases and J 0 bases; nucleotides not matched to a gene: 4. CDR1 is KGHSH and CDR2 is LQKENI in the germline V gene. The CDR3 runs to 15 residues. Clones were sequenced by immunoSEQ multiplex PCR, and TCRdb holds only the in-frame ones, with some missing. The top ten hold approximately 11% of the sample, which has fewer than 55,000 clones, over 75% seen once. This material consisted of CD4+ or CD8+ T cells sorted from blood, taken in a trial of the OX40 agonist ivuxolimab. The clonotype originates from an adult with an advanced solid tumor such as melanoma, head and neck, liver or kidney cancer. This chain joins TRBV18 and TRBJ2-2; the match to TRBD1 covers 7 bases. The CDR3, as DNA: TGTGCCAGCTCCCTGGACAGGTCGAACACCGGGGAGCTGTTTTTT. Protein product: CASSLDRSNTGELFF.